The rows below give T cell receptor beta chains drawn from one sample of a study of blood T cells in healthy people across ages. TCRdb itself ran the 5' RACE reads through MiXCR, one entry per CDR3 protein. The table shows about 780,000 distinct CDR3 sequences, with about half occurring only once. Input material: blood. The receptors here all came from a man at least 80 years old in good health. CDR3s include the opening cysteine and the closing phenylalanine or tryptophan. D genes are given only for firm matches. Size tells how often a clone was seen (once, few, many) or the class of an expanded clone, and some rows leave it out.

d_call	v_call	j_call	clone_size	cdr3_nt	cdr3_aa
-	TRBV2	TRBJ1-5	-	TGTGCCAGCAGCTCTTTCCAGGGAAGCAATCAGCCCCAGCATTTT	CASSSFQGSNQPQHF
TRBD2	TRBV27	TRBJ2-7	many	TGTGCCAGCAGTTTAGCGGGAGCCGCCTACGAGCAGTACTTC	CASSLAGAAYEQYF
-	TRBV21-1	TRBJ2-5	-	TGTGCCAGGGGGTCCCTCCAAGAGACCCAGTACTTC	CARGSLQETQYF
TRBD1	TRBV18	TRBJ2-1	few	TGTGCCAGCTCACTCGGGACAGGGGGTTTCGATGAGCAGTTCTTC	CASSLGTGGFDEQFF
-	TRBV7-2	TRBJ2-3	-	TGTGCCAGCATTCTAGGGGGTCTGAACACAGATACGCAGTATTTT	CASILGGLNTDTQYF
TRBD2	TRBV7-2	TRBJ2-1	-	TGTGCCAGCAGCCAGACTAGCGGGAGAAGCTCCTACAATGAGCAGTTCTTC	CASSQTSGRSSYNEQFF
-	TRBV5-1	TRBJ2-3	-	TGCGCCAGCAGCCCGGGGAGAAACACAGATACGCAGTATTTT	CASSPGRNTDTQYF
-	TRBV4-3	TRBJ1-2	-	TGCGCCAGCAGCCAGGGTAGAAGTCTGGGGTCTCACTATGGCTACACCTTC	CASSQGRSLGSHYGYTF
TRBD2	TRBV5-1	TRBJ2-7	-	TGCGCCAGCAGGTCTACCGGGACTAGTCTCCACGAGCAGTACTTC	CASRSTGTSLHEQYF
-	TRBV7-3	TRBJ2-7	-	TGTGCCAGCAGCTTAACACAGGCAAGCGGCGAGCAGTACTTC	CASSLTQASGEQYF
-	TRBV10-3	TRBJ2-3	many	TGTGCCATCAGTTCCGGGCCGGGCACAGATACGCAGTATTTT	CAISSGPGTDTQYF
TRBD1	TRBV6-1	TRBJ1-4	few	TGTGCCAGCAGTGTTACTCCCGGGACAGACGAAAAACTGTTTTTT	CASSVTPGTDEKLFF
-	TRBV28	TRBJ2-3	few	TGTGCCAGCACTCGGCCAAGTCTCACAGATACGCAGTATTTT	CASTRPSLTDTQYF
-	TRBV24-1	TRBJ2-1	few	TGTGCCACCAGTGACGAGAATAGCGATGCCTACAATGAGCAGTTCTTC	CATSDENSDAYNEQFF
TRBD2	TRBV10-3	TRBJ2-1	-	TGTGCCATCAGGGGGGGGGTCTCGAGGGACAATGAGCAGTTCTTC	CAIRGGVSRDNEQFF
-	TRBV7-2	TRBJ2-3	few	TGTGCCAGCAGCTCCATCGGAAGGTACCCGGATACGCAGTATTTT	CASSSIGRYPDTQYF
TRBD2	TRBV12-3/TRBV12-4	TRBJ2-4	-	TGTGCCAGCAGTCACGGTAGCGGGAGCGGCGTCATTCAGTACTTC	CASSHGSGSGVIQYF
-	TRBV7-2	TRBJ2-7	-	TGTGCCAGCAGCTTAGACAGGGCGGGCTCCTACGAGCAGTACTTC	CASSLDRAGSYEQYF
-	TRBV7-2	TRBJ2-7	-	TGTGCCAGCAGCCCGCGAATAGGGAACTACGAGCAGTACTTC	CASSPRIGNYEQYF
TRBD2	TRBV20-1	TRBJ2-1	few	TGCAGTGCCCCATATAGCGGGAGACCTCTCAACAATGAGCAGTTCTTC	CSAPYSGRPLNNEQFF
-	TRBV2	TRBJ1-1	few	TGTGCCAGCAGCACGTTCATGAACACTGAAGCTTTCTTT	CASSTFMNTEAFF